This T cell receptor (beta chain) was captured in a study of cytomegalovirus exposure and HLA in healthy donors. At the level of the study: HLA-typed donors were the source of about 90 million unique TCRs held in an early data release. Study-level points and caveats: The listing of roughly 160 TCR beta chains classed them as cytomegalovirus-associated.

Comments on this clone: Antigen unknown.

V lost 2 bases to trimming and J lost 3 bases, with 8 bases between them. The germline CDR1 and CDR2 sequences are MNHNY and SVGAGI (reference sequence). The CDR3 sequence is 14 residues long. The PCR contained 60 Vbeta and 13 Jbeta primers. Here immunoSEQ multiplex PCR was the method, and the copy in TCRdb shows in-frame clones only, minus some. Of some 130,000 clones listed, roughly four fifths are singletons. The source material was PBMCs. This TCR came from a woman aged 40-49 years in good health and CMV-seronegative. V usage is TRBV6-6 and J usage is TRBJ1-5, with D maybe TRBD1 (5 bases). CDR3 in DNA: TGTGCCAGCAGTTACGGGGGGTCCAATCAGCCCCAGCATTTT. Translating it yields CASSYGGSNQPQHF.